The 8 T cell receptor beta chains given below trace back to one sample, sequenced in a study of T cells expressing NK-cell markers. With the 5' RACE reads reprocessed, TCRdb shows one record per CDR3 protein and no DNA. The sample has 450,000 to 600,000 distinct CDR3 sequences; the top ten hold roughly 3.4%. The sample consisted of blood T cells: a sorted CD56 or NKG2C T cell subset, CD4+ or CD8+ T cells, or bulk PBMC T cells (not recorded which). The receptors originated from a man in his late teens or twenties in good health.

CDR3 region: CASSIVTGRTNEKLFF. The V gene is TRBV5-6, the J gene TRBJ1-4. The length of the CDR3 is 16 residues. Germline assignment: CDR1 SGHDT and CDR2 YYEEEE.

The chain combines TRBV4-1 with TRBJ2-3. Germline V gene data show CDR1 as MGHRA and CDR2 as YSYEKL. The CDR3 has 18 residues. CDR3 residues: CASSQDPLESFMVDTQYF.

The chain employs TRBV7-9 and TRBJ2-1; TCRdb gives TRBD2 as the D gene, but with no DNA this cannot be confirmed. Germline V lookup: CDR1 SEHNR, CDR2 FQNEAQ (reference sequence). There are 13 residues in the CDR3. CDR3 loop: CASNPAGGPEQFF.

J is TRBJ2-1 and V is TRBV6-5; there is no DNA to check the TCRdb D call of TRBD2. The CDR3 runs to 20 residues. CDR1 and CDR2 (germline): MNHEY, SVGAGI. CDR3 sequence reads: CASSYSRDTSAKQGGHEQFF.

The rearrangement links TRBV27 to TRBJ1-2; the TRBD1 assignment by TCRdb is unverifiable without DNA. Germline CDR1 reads MNHEY; CDR2 reads SMNVEV (reference sequence). The CDR3 consists of 12 residues. The CDR3 is CASSLSGQLYTF.

The chain links TRBV6-5 to TRBJ2-2; the D gene TCRdb calls, TRBD2, cannot be checked with no DNA. The CDR3 has 16 residues. The germline V gene has CDR1 MNHEY and CDR2 SVGAGI. The CDR3 sequence is CASSLPEGPDIGELFF.

The chain links TRBV12-3 or TRBV12-4 to TRBJ2-7. The CDR3 sequence is 13 residues long. This CDR3 reads CASSLAGVYEQYF.

The rearrangement uses TRBV4-3 and TRBJ2-3; TCRdb picks TRBD1, but there is no DNA to check that call. The length of the CDR3 is 17 residues. The germline gives CDR1 LGHNA, CDR2 YSLEER. The CDR3 loop is CASSQGNRGRSTDTQYF.